Sequencing of this T cell receptor (beta chain) was carried out in a study of blood T cell repertoires in COVID-19. This CDR3 spans 10 amino acids. V lost 11 bases and J 8 bases, leaving 9 bases between the germline ends. Germline CDR1 and CDR2: ENHRY and SYGVKD. Clones were sequenced by immunoSEQ multiplex PCR, and TCRdb holds only the in-frame ones, with some missing. The data show 70,000 to 90,000 clones, with about 88% seen just once and under 55% held by the top ten. Sequenced sample: peripheral blood. The chain uses TRBV10-3 and TRBJ2-2, with D uncertain. This TCR came from a human donor in a cohort sampled during active COVID-19. CDR3 bases: TGTGCCCCGTCAGGAGGGGAGCTGTTTTTT. It yields the protein CAPSGGELFF.